Shown below are 12 T cell receptor beta chains from a single sample sequenced in a study of cytomegalovirus exposure and HLA in healthy donors (dated 2017 in TCRdb). Library preparation employed the immunoSEQ multiplex PCR assay. For the multiplex PCR, a mixture combining 60 forward primers for TCR Vbeta segments and 13 reverse primers for TCR Jbeta segments was used. The immuneACCESS repertoire file appears here via TCRdb, limited to in-frame rearrangements. These files lack a portion of the clones; in checked studies, under half of the deficit traces to unresolved V genes, and the cause of the others is not known. The sample table holds roughly 70,000 clones, of which roughly four fifths were seen once. The ten largest clones capture over 6% of the sample. Sequencing used PBMCs. Receptors were obtained from a man aged 50 to 60 in good health and CMV-seronegative.

This chain joins TRBV7-9 and TRBJ2-3; D is perhaps TRBD2 (6 bases). The CDR3 consists of 17 residues. Germline CDR1 reads SEHNR; CDR2 reads FQNEAQ (reference sequence). The V and J ends lost 0 bases and 4 bases respectively, with 17 bases between them. DNA of the CDR3: TGTGCCAGCAGCTTAGCGGGAGGTCCTAGTGGCTCAGATACGCAGTATTTT. Protein product: CASSLAGGPSGSDTQYF.

The chain combines TRBV7-9 with TRBJ2-5; 8 nucleotides agree with TRBD2. The closer fit of TRBJ2-7 to the DNA end suggests the J call may be wrong. CDR1 is SEHNR, CDR2 FQNEAQ, per germline (reference sequence). There are 15 residues in the CDR3. CDR3 amino acids: CASSLVGGGSYEQYF. The CDR3 nucleotides read TGTGCCAGCAGCTTAGTCGGGGGGGGCTCCTACGAGCAGTACTTC.

This clone has a handful of counts. The genes are TRBV2 and TRBJ1-1, with 10 positions matching TRBD1. Germline V gives CDR1 SNHLY, CDR2 FYNNEI. V was pared by 10 bases and J by 9 bases, with 8 bases of the junction left unmatched. The CDR3 extends over 12 amino acids. The CDR3 loop is CAIPDRGGQAFF. As DNA, the CDR3 is TGTGCCATTCCGGACAGGGGGGGACAAGCTTTCTTT.

CDR3 amino acids: CASSPETGTGRYEQYF. The CDR3 DNA sequence: TGTGCCAGCTCACCAGAGACCGGGACAGGCCGATACGAGCAGTACTTC. The chain joins TRBV18 to TRBJ2-7; 8 nucleotides align to TRBD1. V lost 2 bases and J lost 4; bases outside the gene matches: 10. The CDR3 runs to 16 residues. Germline V CDR1 and CDR2: KGHSH, LQKENI.

The chain combines TRBV29-1 with TRBJ2-7, with a possible D match to TRBD1 (5 bases). CDR1 and CDR2 from the germline V gene are SQVTM and ANQGSEA. V was cut by 4 bases and J by 2 bases, with 9 bases left in between. The CDR3 loop spans 12 amino acids. CDR3 DNA: TGCAGCGTTGGCGACAGCGCCTACGAGCAGTACTTC. Encoded protein: CSVGDSAYEQYF.

The V gene is TRBV7-9, the J gene TRBJ2-7; TRBD2 matches 7 bases. CDR3 length equals 18 residues. The junction had 19 bases not matched to a gene; V was cut back by 6 bases and J by 2 bases. Germline loops: CDR1 SEHNR, CDR2 FQNEAQ (reference sequence). The CDR3 nucleotides read TGTGCCAGCAGTTCACCTTCTGTATCTAGCGGTCCCACCTACGAGCAGTACTTC. It translates to CASSSPSVSSGPTYEQYF.

The V gene is TRBV9, the J gene TRBJ2-1; unclear D gene. This CDR3 is built from 16 residues. V lost 0 bases, J lost 0 bases, and 10 bases lay in between. CDR1 is SGDLS and CDR2 is YYNGEE in the germline V gene. The CDR3 loop is CASSVVTTSSYNEQFF. In DNA, the CDR3 is TGTGCCAGCAGCGTAGTAACTACCTCCTCCTACAATGAGCAGTTCTTC.

The chain recombines TRBV6-5 with TRBJ2-5, with unresolved D. The DNA end is a closer match to TRBJ2-7, so the J assignment may be wrong. The CDR3 consists of 14 residues. Germline loops: CDR1 MNHEY, CDR2 SVGAGI. DNA for the CDR3: TGTGCCAGCAGTTACGGGATGCGAGACTACGAGCAGTACTTC. It is translated as CASSYGMRDYEQYF.

This rearrangement joins TRBV30 to TRBJ1-5; TRBD1 might be the D (6 bases). Trimming shortened V by 0 bases and J by 4 bases, and 10 bases separated the two germline ends. The CDR3 is 14 amino acids. Per the germline V gene, CDR1 is GTSNPN and CDR2 is SVGIG (reference sequence). In nucleotides, the CDR3 is TGTGCCTGGAGTGTAAAGGACAGAAATCAGCCCCAGCATTTT. It yields the protein CAWSVKDRNQPQHF. Looking up the rest from reference TRBV30 and TRBJ1-5 gives the full variable domain: SQTIHQWPATLVQPVGSPLSLECTVEGTSNPNLYWYRQAAGRGLQLLFYSVGIGQISSEVPQNLSASRPQDRQFILSSKKLLLSDSGFYLCAWSVKDRNQPQHFGDGTRLSIL.

This clone turned up a few times. This sequence joins TRBV16 and TRBJ2-7; 7 bases map to TRBD1. This CDR3 is 16 amino acids long. V shed 4 bases, J shed 0 bases, and the junction held 9 bases outside the gene matches. The germline V gene has CDR1 KGHSY and CDR2 FQNENV. The CDR3, as DNA: TGTGCCAGCAGCCTACCCGGGACAGTTAGCTCCTACGAGCAGTACTTC. This gives the protein CASSLPGTVSSYEQYF.

This chain connects TRBV5-1 to TRBJ1-6; no reliable D call. The CDR3 totals 15 residues. V was trimmed by 4 bases and J by 9 bases, leaving 17 bases between them. CDR1 is SGHRS and CDR2 is YFSETQ in the germline V gene. CDR3: CASSTADPRLSPLHF. The CDR3 DNA sequence: TGCGCCAGCAGCACGGCCGACCCGAGACTTTCACCCCTCCACTTT.

The V call is TRBV6-1, the J call TRBJ2-1, with D possibly being TRBD2 (5 bases). Trimming took 4 bases from V and 5 from J, leaving 18 bases between them. The CDR3 is 16 residues long. Germline V CDR1 and CDR2: MNHNS, SASEGT. CDR3 DNA: TGTGCCAGCAGTGGGGCTGAGAGGGTGAAAAACAATGAGCAGTTCTTC. This codes for CASSGAERVKNNEQFF.